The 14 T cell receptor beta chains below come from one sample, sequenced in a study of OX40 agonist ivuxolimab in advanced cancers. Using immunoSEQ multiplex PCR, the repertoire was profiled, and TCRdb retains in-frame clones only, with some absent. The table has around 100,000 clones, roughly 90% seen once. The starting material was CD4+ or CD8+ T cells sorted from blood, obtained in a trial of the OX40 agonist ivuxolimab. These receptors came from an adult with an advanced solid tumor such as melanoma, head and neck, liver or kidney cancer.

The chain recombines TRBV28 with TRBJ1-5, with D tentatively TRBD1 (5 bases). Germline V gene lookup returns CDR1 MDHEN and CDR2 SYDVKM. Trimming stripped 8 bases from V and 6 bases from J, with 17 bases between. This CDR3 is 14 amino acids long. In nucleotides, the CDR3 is TGTGCCAGCCAACCGGGGGGGGAGGTTCAGCCCCAGCATTTT. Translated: CASQPGGEVQPQHF.

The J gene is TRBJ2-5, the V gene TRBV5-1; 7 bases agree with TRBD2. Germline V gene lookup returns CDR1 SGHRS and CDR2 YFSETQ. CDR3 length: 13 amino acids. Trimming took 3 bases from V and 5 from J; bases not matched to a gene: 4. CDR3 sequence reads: CASSYGLVETQYF. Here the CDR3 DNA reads TGCGCCAGCAGCTACGGACTAGTGGAGACCCAGTACTTC.

The CDR3 sequence: CASSQFWDTGELFF. In nucleotides, the CDR3 is TGCGCCAGCAGCCAATTCTGGGACACCGGGGAGCTGTTTTTT. This chain joins TRBV4-1 and TRBJ2-2; D unclear. Germline CDR1 reads MGHRA; CDR2 reads YSYEKL. This CDR3 spans 14 amino acids. Trimming removed 2 bases at V and 3 bases at J, with 7 bases between.

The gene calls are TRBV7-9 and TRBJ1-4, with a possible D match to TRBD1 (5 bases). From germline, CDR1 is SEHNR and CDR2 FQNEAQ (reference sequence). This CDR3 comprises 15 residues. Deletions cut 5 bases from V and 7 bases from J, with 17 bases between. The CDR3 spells CASSPGLPGGEKLFF. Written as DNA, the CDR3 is TGTGCCAGCAGCCCGGGGCTCCCGGGGGGTGAAAAACTGTTTTTT.

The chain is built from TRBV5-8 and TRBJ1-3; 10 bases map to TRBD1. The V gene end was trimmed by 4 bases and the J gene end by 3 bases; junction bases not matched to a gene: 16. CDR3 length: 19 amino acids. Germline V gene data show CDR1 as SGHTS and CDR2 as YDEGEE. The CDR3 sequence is CASSRPGQGVAPVGNTIYF. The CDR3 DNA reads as TGTGCCAGCAGCCGACCCGGACAGGGGGTCGCACCGGTTGGAAACACCATATATTTT.

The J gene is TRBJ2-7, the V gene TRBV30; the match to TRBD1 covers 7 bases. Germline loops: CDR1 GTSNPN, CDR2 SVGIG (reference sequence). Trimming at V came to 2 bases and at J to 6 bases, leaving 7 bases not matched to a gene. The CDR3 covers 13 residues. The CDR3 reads CAWSKGASAEQYF. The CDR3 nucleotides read TGTGCCTGGAGTAAGGGGGCTTCGGCCGAGCAGTACTTC.

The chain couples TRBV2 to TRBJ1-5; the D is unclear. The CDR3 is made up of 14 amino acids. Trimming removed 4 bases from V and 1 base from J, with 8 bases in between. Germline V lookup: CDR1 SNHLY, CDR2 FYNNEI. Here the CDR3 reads CASSVGRSNQPQHF. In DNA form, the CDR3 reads TGTGCCAGCAGTGTAGGCAGGAGCAATCAGCCCCAGCATTTT.

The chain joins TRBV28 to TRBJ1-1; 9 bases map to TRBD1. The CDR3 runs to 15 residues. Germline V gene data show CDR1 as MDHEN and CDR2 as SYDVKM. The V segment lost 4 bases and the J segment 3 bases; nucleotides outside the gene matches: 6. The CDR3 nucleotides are TGTGCCAGCAGTTACCTCACAGGGGGCTACACTGAAGCTTTCTTT. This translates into CASSYLTGGYTEAFF.

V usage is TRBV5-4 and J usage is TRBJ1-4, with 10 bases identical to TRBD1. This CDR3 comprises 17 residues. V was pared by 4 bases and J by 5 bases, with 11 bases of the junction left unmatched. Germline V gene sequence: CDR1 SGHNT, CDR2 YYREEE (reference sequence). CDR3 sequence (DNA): TGTGCCAGCAGCGCCTTGGGGGGGACAGGGGCAAATGAAAAACTGTTTTTT. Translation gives CASSALGGTGANEKLFF.

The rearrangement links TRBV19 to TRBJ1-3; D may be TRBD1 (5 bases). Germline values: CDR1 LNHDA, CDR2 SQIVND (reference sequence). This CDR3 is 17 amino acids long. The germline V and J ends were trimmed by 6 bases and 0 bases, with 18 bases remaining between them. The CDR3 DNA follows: TGTGCCAGTAGGAAAGGACATAACCCCCGCTCTGGAAACACCATATATTTT. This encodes CASRKGHNPRSGNTIYF.

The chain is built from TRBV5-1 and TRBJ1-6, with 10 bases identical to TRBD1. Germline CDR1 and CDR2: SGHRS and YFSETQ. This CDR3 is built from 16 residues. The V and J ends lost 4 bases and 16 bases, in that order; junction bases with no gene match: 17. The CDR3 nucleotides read TGCGCCAGCAGCGACCAACCGACAGGGGGCGGTTCTCAACTCCACTTT. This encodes CASSDQPTGGGSQLHF.

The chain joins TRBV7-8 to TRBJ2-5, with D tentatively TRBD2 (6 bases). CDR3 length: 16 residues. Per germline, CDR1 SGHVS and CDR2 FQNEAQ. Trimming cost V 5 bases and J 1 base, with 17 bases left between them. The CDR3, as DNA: TGTGCCAGCAGCATCTCCCCCGGGGGATCCCAAGAGACCCAGTACTTC. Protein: CASSISPGGSQETQYF. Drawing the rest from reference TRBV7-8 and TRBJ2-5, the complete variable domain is GAGVSQSPRYKVAKRGQDVALRCDPISGHVSLFWYQQALGQGPEFLTYFQNEAQLDKSGLPSDRFFAERPEGSVSTLKIQRTQQEDSAVYLCASSISPGGSQETQYFGPGTRLLVL.

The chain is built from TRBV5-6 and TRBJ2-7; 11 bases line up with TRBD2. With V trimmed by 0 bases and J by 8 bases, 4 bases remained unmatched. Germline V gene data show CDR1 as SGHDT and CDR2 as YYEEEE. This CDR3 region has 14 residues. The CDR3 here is CASSLAASGGKQYF. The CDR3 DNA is TGTGCCAGCAGCTTGGCAGCTAGCGGGGGGAAGCAGTACTTC.

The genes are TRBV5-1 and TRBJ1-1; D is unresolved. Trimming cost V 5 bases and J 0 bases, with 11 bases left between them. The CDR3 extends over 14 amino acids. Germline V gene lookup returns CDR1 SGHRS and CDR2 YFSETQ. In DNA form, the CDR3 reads TGCGCCAGCAGATCCGGATGGCTGAACACTGAAGCTTTCTTT. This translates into CASRSGWLNTEAFF.